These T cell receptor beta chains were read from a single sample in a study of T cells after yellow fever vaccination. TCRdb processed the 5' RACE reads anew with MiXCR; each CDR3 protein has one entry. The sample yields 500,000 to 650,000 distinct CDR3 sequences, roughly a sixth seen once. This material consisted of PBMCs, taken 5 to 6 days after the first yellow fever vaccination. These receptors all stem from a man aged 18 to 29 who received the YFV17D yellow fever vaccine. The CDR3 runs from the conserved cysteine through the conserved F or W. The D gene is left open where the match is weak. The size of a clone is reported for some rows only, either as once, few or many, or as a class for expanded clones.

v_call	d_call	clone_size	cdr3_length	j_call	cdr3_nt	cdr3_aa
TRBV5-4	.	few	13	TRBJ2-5	TGTGCCAGCAGCTTGTTGCCTAAAGAGACCCAGTACTTC	CASSLLPKETQYF
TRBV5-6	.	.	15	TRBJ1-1	TGTGCCAGCAGCTTGGTCCTGACAGCATACACTGAAGCTTTCTTT	CASSLVLTAYTEAFF
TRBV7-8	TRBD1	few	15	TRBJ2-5	TGTGCCAGCAGCCTGAGGGACAGGGACCAAGAGACCCAGTACTTC	CASSLRDRDQETQYF
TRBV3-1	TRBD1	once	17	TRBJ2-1	TGTGCCTGCAGTCCGAGGGACAGAGCCTACTCCTACAATGAGCAGTTCTTC	CACSPRDRAYSYNEQFF
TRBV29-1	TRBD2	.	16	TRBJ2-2	TGCAGCGTTGAAGAGGGATCTAGCGGGGGGGCCGGGGAGCTGTTTTTT	CSVEEGSSGGAGELFF
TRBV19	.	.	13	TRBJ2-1	TGTGCCAGTAGTGGGTCACGGGCCAATGAGCAGTTCTTC	CASSGSRANEQFF
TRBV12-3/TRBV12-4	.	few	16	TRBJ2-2	TGTGCCAGCAGTTTAGGGTCAGGACAAGGGCCCGGGGAGCTGTTTTTT	CASSLGSGQGPGELFF
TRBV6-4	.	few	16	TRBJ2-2	TGTGCCAGCAGTGACCCCAGGGAGGGGGACACCGGGGAGCTGTTTTTT	CASSDPREGDTGELFF
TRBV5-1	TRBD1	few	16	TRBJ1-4	TGCGCCAGCAGCTTAGTCGCTGGGACAGGGAATGAAAAACTGTTTTTT	CASSLVAGTGNEKLFF
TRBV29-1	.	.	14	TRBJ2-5	TGCAGCGTTGCAATTCGGGGCGGGGTAGAGACCCAGTACTTC	CSVAIRGGVETQYF
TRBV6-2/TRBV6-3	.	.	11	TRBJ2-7	TGTGCCGCAGAGGGGTCCTACGAGCAGTACTTC	CAAEGSYEQYF
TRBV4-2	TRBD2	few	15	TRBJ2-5	TGTGCCAGCAGCCAAGATCCTGCATCCGGGGGGGCCCAGTACTTC	CASSQDPASGGAQYF
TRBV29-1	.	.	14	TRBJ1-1	TGCAGCGTCGGGTTTGCGGGCCGGAACACTGAAGCTTTCTTT	CSVGFAGRNTEAFF
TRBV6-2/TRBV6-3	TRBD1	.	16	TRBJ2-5	TGTGCCAGCAGCCAACTGACAGGGGGCATTCGAGAGACCCAGTACTTC	CASSQLTGGIRETQYF
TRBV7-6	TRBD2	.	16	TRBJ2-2	TGTGCCAGCAGTCATAGGGGACTAGCGGGGTCCGGGGAGCTGTTTTTT	CASSHRGLAGSGELFF
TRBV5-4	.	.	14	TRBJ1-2	TGTGCCAGCAGCGCAGGGCCAGCAGGCTATGGCTACACCTTC	CASSAGPAGYGYTF
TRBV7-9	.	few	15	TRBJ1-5	TGTGCCAGCAGCTTATCCTCTCCCAGCAATCAGCCCCAGCATTTT	CASSLSSPSNQPQHF
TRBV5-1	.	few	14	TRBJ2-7	TGCGCCAGCAGTCACGAGCCAGGGATCTACGAGCAGTACTTC	CASSHEPGIYEQYF
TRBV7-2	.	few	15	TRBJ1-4	TGTGCCAGCAGCTTATCCCGGGCCACTAATGAAAAACTGTTTTTT	CASSLSRATNEKLFF
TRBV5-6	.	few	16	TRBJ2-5	TGTGCCAGCAGCAGTCCGGGACACAATAGGAGGGAGACCCAGTACTTC	CASSSPGHNRRETQYF
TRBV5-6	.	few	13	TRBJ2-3	TGTGCCAGCAGCTTTCTTAGGGCAGATACGCAGTATTTT	CASSFLRADTQYF
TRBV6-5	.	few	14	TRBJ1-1	TGTGCCAGCAGTTACCTCATATCCTTCCGGGGAGCTTTCTTT	CASSYLISFRGAFF
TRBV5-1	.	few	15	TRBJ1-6	TGCGCCAGCAGCCCCCAGGGACCGGGCGGGACACCCCTCCACTTT	CASSPQGPGGTPLHF